The clone carrying this T cell receptor beta chain was observed a handful of times. What it binds is unknown. This sample is part of a study of response to subunit inactivated influenza vaccine. General study results and limits: New T cells are recruited in small numbers by each seasonal influenza vaccination, according to the authors' suggestion.

One entry per CDR3 protein, called by TCRdb with MiXCR from the RT-PCR reads. The table has just over 300,000 distinct CDR3 sequences, 20% to 25% seen once. The source of this sequence is a man aged 45 to 75 who received an inactivated influenza vaccine. Sequenced material: PBMCs from blood, taken about 20 months after vaccination.

The DNA of the CDR3 is TGTGCCAGCAGTGAATCTCTAGGGGCCAGGTCACCCCTCCACTTT. The encoded protein is CASSESLGARSPLHF. This chain connects TRBV25-1 to TRBJ1-6; a possible D gene is TRBD1 (5 bases). Germline V gene sequence: CDR1 MGHDK, CDR2 SYGVNS. With 1 base removed from V and 10 bases from J, the gap between germline ends came to 14 bases. The CDR3 is 15 amino acids.